The clone carrying this TCR beta chain was seen more than once but under ten times. Its antigen is undetermined. The CDR3 length is 14 residues. The V and J ends lost 3 bases and 2 bases respectively, with 8 bases between them. Germline loops: CDR1 MNHEY, CDR2 SVGAGI. The data are from a study of response to subunit inactivated influenza vaccine. Findings and caveats of the study: Researchers suggested that each seasonal influenza vaccination recruits few new T cells.

TCRdb reprocessed the RT-PCR reads with MiXCR, giving one entry per CDR3 protein. The sample consists of some 500,000 distinct CDR3 sequences, 25% of them appearing once. The rearrangement joins TRBV6-5 to TRBJ1-3; no firm D call. This receptor was taken from a man aged 45-65 years who received an inactivated influenza vaccine. The source was CD4+ T cells sorted from PBMCs, collected more than 4 days after vaccination. CDR3 bases: TGTGCCAGCAGTTATCGGAGTCCTGGAAACACCATATATTTT. It translates to CASSYRSPGNTIYF.